This TCR beta chain was retrieved from a study of T cells in Graves' hyperthyroidism and ophthalmopathy. Whole-study findings and limits: Peripheral blood also featured most of the thyroid clonotypes expanded above 0.001. The authors' 13 V-J model separated ophthalmopathy from stable hyperthyroidism.

Per germline, CDR1 SGHRS and CDR2 YFSETQ. CDR3 length: 15 residues. V dropped 0 bases and J dropped 0; count of bases not matched to a gene: 1. Recently diagnosed hyperthyroidism of less than 2 months' duration affected patients aged 18 to 65. The diagnoses drew upon clinical symptoms, serum thyroxine and TRAb, thyroid ultrasound and orbital computed tomography. Amplified TCR beta CDR3 regions came from RNA transcripts. During a first-round RT-PCR of the TCR CDR3, the HTBI primer set was used. TCRdb itself ran the multiplex PCR reads through MiXCR, one entry per CDR3 protein. The table has about 200,000 distinct CDR3 sequences, roughly a sixth seen once; the top ten hold about half. On this clonotype: No antigen is known for it.

Sequencing input: blood. The TCR sequence derives from a woman in her forties or fifties with Graves' hyperthyroidism. This sequence joins TRBV5-1 and TRBJ2-7, with 9 positions matching TRBD2. The CDR3 DNA reads TGCGCCAGCAGCTTGGTTAGCGGGAGCTCCTACGAGCAGTACTTC. This sequence encodes CASSLVSGSSYEQYF.